This T cell receptor (beta chain) was obtained from a study of blood T cell repertoires in COVID-19. J gave up 5 bases and V 5 bases, and 8 bases lay outside the gene matches. The CDR3 runs 16 residues. The germline CDR1 and CDR2 sequences are SGHVS and FNYEAQ. Data came from immunoSEQ multiplex PCR; TCRdb stores just in-frame clones and leaves some out. The data contain 200,000 to 300,000 clones, 86% of them singletons. Enrollees, roughly 18 to 89 years old, lived in roughly 24 US areas. Participants' reported clinical history set cohort assignment. J is TRBJ2-1 and V is TRBV7-6; 11 bases map to TRBD2. The sequenced sample was PBMCs or T cells enriched from blood (not recorded which). This TCR was recovered from a woman in her fifties or sixties who had recovered from COVID-19. CDR3 in DNA: TGTGCCAGCAGCATCTTAGCGGGAGGGCCTAACAATGAGCAGTTCTTC. This gives the protein CASSILAGGPNNEQFF.